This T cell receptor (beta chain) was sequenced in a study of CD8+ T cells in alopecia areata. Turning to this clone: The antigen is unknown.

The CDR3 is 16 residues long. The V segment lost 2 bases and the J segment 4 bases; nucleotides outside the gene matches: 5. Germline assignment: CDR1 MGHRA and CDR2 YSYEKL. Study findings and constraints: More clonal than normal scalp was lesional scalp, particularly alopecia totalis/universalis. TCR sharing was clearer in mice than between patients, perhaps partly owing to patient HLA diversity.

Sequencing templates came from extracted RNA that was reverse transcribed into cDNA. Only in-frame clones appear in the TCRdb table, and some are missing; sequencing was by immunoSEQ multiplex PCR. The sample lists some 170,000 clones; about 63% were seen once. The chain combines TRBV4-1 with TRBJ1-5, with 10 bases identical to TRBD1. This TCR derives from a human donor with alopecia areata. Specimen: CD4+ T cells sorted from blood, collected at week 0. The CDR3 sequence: CASSQTGTGDNQPQHF. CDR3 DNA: TGCGCCAGCAGCCAAACCGGGACAGGGGATAATCAGCCCCAGCATTTT.